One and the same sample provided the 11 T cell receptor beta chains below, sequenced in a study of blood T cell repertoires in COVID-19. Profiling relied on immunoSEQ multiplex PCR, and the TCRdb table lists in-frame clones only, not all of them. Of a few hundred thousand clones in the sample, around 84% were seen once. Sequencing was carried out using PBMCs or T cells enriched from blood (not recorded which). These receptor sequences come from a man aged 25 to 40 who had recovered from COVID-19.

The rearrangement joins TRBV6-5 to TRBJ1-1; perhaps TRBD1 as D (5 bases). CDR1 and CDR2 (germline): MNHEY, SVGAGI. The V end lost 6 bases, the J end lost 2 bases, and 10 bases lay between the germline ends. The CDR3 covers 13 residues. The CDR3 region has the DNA TGTGCCAGCAGACAGGAGTTCAACACTGAAGCTTTCTTT. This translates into CASRQEFNTEAFF.

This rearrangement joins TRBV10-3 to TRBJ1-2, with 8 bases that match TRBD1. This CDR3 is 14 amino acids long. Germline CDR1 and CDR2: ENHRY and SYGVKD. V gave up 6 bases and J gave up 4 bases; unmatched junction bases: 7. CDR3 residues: CAIRPGQGGYGYTF. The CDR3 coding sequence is TGTGCCATCAGACCCGGACAGGGCGGCTATGGCTACACCTTC.

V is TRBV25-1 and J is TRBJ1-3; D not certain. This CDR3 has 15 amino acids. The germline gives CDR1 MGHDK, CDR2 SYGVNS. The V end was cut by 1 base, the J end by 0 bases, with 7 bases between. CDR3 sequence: CASSESFFSGNTIYF. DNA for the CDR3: TGTGCCAGCAGTGAATCTTTCTTCTCTGGAAACACCATATATTTT.

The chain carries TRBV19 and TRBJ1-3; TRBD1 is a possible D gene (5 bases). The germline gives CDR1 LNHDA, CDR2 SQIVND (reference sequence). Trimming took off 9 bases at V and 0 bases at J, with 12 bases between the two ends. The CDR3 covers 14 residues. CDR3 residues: CASQGLTSGNTIYF. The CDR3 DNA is TGTGCCAGCCAGGGACTGACCTCTGGAAACACCATATATTTT.

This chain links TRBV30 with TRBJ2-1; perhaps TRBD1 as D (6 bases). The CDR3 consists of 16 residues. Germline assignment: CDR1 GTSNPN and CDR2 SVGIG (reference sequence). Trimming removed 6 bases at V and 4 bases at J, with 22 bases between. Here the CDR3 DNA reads TGTGCCTGCCATAGGGCAGGTGGCAGGGGTTACAATGAGCAGTTCTTC. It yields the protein CACHRAGGRGYNEQFF.

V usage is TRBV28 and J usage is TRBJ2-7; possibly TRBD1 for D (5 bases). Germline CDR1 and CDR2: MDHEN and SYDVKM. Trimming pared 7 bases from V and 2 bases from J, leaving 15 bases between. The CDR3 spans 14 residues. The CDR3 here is CASTASDRAYEQYF. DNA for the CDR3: TGTGCCAGCACCGCATCCGACAGAGCCTACGAGCAGTACTTC.

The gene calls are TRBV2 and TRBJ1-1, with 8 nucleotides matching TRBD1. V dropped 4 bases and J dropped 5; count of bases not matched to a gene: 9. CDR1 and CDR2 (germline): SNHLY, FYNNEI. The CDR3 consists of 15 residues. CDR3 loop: CASSAFQGAITEAFF. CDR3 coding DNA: TGTGCCAGCAGTGCTTTTCAGGGGGCAATTACTGAAGCTTTCTTT.

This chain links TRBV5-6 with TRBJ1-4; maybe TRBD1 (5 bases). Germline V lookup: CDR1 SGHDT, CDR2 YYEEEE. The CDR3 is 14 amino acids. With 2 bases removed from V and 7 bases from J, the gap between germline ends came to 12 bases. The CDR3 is CASSLRQGGEKLFF. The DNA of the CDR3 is TGTGCCAGCAGCTTAAGGCAGGGTGGTGAAAAACTGTTTTTT.

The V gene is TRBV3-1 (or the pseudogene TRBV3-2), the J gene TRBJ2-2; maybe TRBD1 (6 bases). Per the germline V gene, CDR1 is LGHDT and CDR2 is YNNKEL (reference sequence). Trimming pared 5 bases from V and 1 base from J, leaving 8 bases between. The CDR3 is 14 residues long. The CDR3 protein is CASSTGMNTGELFF. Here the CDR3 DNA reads TGTGCCAGCAGCACAGGGATGAACACCGGGGAGCTGTTTTTT.

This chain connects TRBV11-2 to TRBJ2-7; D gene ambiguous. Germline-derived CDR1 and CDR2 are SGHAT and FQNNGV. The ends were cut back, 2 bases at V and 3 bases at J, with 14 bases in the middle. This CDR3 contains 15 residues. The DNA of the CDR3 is TGTGCCAGCAGCTTACGGAGAAGTGATAACTACGAGCAGTACTTC. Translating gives CASSLRRSDNYEQYF.

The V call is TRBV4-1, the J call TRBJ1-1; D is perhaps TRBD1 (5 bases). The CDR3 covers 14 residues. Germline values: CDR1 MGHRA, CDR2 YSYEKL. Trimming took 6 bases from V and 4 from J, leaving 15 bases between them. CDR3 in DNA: TGCGCCAGCAGGGGTCGGGGGGTTGGCACTGAAGCTTTCTTT. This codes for CASRGRGVGTEAFF.